What follows are 14 T cell receptor beta chains derived from one specimen sequenced in a study of CD8 T cells in ankylosing spondylitis. One entry per CDR3 protein results from TCRdb running MiXCR on the 5' RACE reads. The sample contains about 390,000 distinct CDR3 sequences, approximately 20% of which appear only once. Their antigens remain unidentified. Study findings and constraints: What seemed typical of ankylosing spondylitis blood was a TCR beta motif built from roughly 8 highly homologous variants.

Sequences were obtained from blood, either unsorted or a sorted T cell fraction (not recorded which). All receptors derive from a male donor with ankylosing spondylitis.

This clonotype was detected a few times. This rearrangement joins TRBV7-9 to TRBJ1-1; 8 nucleotides match TRBD1. This CDR3 has 11 residues. V trimming: 5 bases; J trimming: 7 bases; junction bases outside the gene matches: 0. The germline V gene has CDR1 SEHNR and CDR2 FQNEAQ (reference sequence). The CDR3 is CASSGTGEAFF. The CDR3 bases are TGTGCCAGCAGCGGGACAGGTGAAGCTTTCTTT.

This clonotype showed up just a few times. The gene calls are TRBV14 and TRBJ1-1; tentative D call: TRBD1 (5 bases). Trimming left V 4 bases short and J 1 base short, with 13 bases between. The CDR3 runs to 15 residues. Per the germline V gene, CDR1 is SGHDN and CDR2 is FVKESK. The CDR3 here is CASSLSSRANTEAFF. Here the CDR3 DNA reads TGTGCCAGCAGCCTTTCTTCCAGGGCGAACACTGAAGCTTTCTTT.

This CDR3 is CASSARDSPYNEQFF. CDR3 DNA sequence: TGTGCCAGCAGTGCGCGGGACTCACCGTACAATGAGCAGTTCTTC. The chain is built from TRBV6-1 and TRBJ2-1; D possibly corresponds to TRBD2 (6 bases). V dropped 4 bases and J dropped 4 bases, with 14 bases sitting between them. The CDR3 has 15 amino acids. Germline CDR1 is MNHNS and CDR2 is SASEGT.

The chain couples TRBV15 to TRBJ2-1; 8 positions agree with TRBD2. Losses at the gene ends were 5 bases for V and 2 bases for J; bases not matched to a gene: 5. The V gene's germline CDR1 is LNHNV and CDR2 YYDKDF (reference sequence). The CDR3 length is 15 residues. This CDR3 is CATSQSGSPYNEQFF. The CDR3 coding sequence is TGTGCCACCAGCCAAAGCGGGAGCCCCTACAATGAGCAGTTCTTC.

This clonotype was seen just once. This rearrangement joins TRBV6-6 to TRBJ1-2; D gene unclear. The CDR3 runs to 12 residues. The germline V and J ends were trimmed by 2 bases and 9 bases, with 10 bases remaining between them. Germline assignment: CDR1 MNHNY and CDR2 SVGAGI (reference sequence). This CDR3 reads CASSYDRLSYTF. DNA of the CDR3: TGTGCCAGCAGTTACGATAGGCTTAGCTACACCTTC.

This clonotype was counted a few times. The V call is TRBV7-2, the J call TRBJ2-3; 9 nucleotides agree with TRBD2. The germline gives CDR1 SGHTA, CDR2 FQGNSA. This CDR3 comprises 16 residues. With 7 bases clipped from V and 5 bases from J, the junction kept 13 bases outside the gene matches. CDR3 coding DNA: TGTGCCAGCACCCTTCATAGCGGGAGAATAGGAGATACGCAGTATTTT. Translating gives CASTLHSGRIGDTQYF. Based on the CDR3 plus reference TRBV7-2 and TRBJ2-3, the full variable domain is GAGVSQSPSNKVTEKGKDVELRCDPISGHTALYWYRQSLGQGLEFLIYFQGNSAPDKSGLPSDRFSAERTGGSVSTLTIQRTQQEDSAVYLCASTLHSGRIGDTQYFGPGTRLTVL.

A few counts support this clonotype. The CDR3 nucleotides read TGCGCCAGCAGCTTGGATACTAGCGGGGGCAATGAGCAGTTCTTC. Amino acids: CASSLDTSGGNEQFF. V usage is TRBV5-1 and J usage is TRBJ2-1, with 11 nucleotides matching TRBD2. V shed 0 bases and J 6 bases; nucleotides not matched to a gene: 2. The CDR3 contains 15 residues. Germline assignment: CDR1 SGHRS and CDR2 YFSETQ. Based on the CDR3 plus reference TRBV5-1 and TRBJ2-1, the full variable domain is KAGVTQTPRYLIKTRGQQVTLSCSPISGHRSVSWYQQTPGQGLQFLFEYFSETQRNKGNFPGRFSGRQFSNSRSEMNVSTLELGDSALYLCASSLDTSGGNEQFFGPGTRLTVL.

This clonotype was recorded a few times. The chain combines TRBV20-1 with TRBJ2-5, with TRBD1 identical over 9 bases. The CDR3 spans 12 residues. J was trimmed by 5 bases and V by 5 bases; bases with no gene match: 3. The germline V gene encodes CDR1 DFQATT and CDR2 SNEGSKA (reference sequence). In DNA form, the CDR3 reads TGCAGTGCTGGGGACAGGGTTGAGACCCAGTACTTC. Amino acids: CSAGDRVETQYF.

In its sample, this clonotype was seen a few times. The V call is TRBV28, the J call TRBJ2-2; 10 bases fit TRBD2. The CDR3 contains 17 residues. Trimming at V came to 3 bases and at J to 1 base, leaving 5 bases not matched to a gene. The germline gives CDR1 MDHEN, CDR2 SYDVKM. DNA of the CDR3: TGTGCCAGCAGTTTGATGGTAGCGGGAGGGAACACCGGGGAGCTGTTTTTT. It encodes CASSLMVAGGNTGELFF. Filled out from reference TRBV28 and TRBJ2-2, the complete variable domain reads DVKVTQSSRYLVKRTGEKVFLECVQDMDHENMFWYRQDPGLGLRLIYFSYDVKMKEKGDIPEGYSVSREKKERFSLILESASTNQTSMYLCASSLMVAGGNTGELFFGEGSRLTVL.

This clonotype was counted between two and nine times. V and J are TRBV5-8 and TRBJ2-2; the match to TRBD1 covers 8 bases. V lost 5 bases and J lost 2; bases outside the gene matches: 5. The CDR3 runs 15 residues. Germline assignment: CDR1 SGHTS and CDR2 YDEGEE. CDR3 sequence: CASRQQGANTGELFF. As DNA, the CDR3 is TGTGCCAGCAGACAGCAGGGGGCAAACACCGGGGAGCTGTTTTTT.

The chain links TRBV3-1 to TRBJ2-5, with unresolved D. V was pared by 1 base and J by 9 bases, with 12 bases between. Germline V gene lookup returns CDR1 LGHDT and CDR2 YNNKEL (reference sequence). The CDR3 is made up of 13 amino acids. CDR3 in amino acids: CASSQGQPMAQYF. The CDR3 bases are TGTGCCAGCAGCCAAGGTCAACCCATGGCCCAGTACTTC.

The chain is built from TRBV7-8 and TRBJ1-5; 7 bases are shared with TRBD1. Germline V CDR1 and CDR2: SGHVS, FQNEAQ. The length of the CDR3 is 16 residues. Trimming at V came to 4 bases and at J to 4 bases, leaving 10 bases not matched to a gene. This CDR3 reads CASSSPGGGWNQPQHF. The CDR3 bases are TGTGCCAGCAGCTCCCCAGGGGGAGGTTGGAATCAGCCCCAGCATTTT.

This clonotype was counted many times. The chain carries TRBV7-2 and TRBJ2-1; 11 bases match TRBD2. CDR1 and CDR2 from the germline V gene are SGHTA and FQGNSA. Trimming cost V 4 bases and J 8 bases; bases outside gene matches: 13. This CDR3 is built from 17 residues. CDR3 nucleotides: TGTGCCAGCAGCTCCTACCCCCTAGCGGGAGGCGCGGATGAGCAGTTCTTC. Protein sequence: CASSSYPLAGGADEQFF.

This clonotype has more than one count but fewer than ten. This chain connects TRBV6-1 to TRBJ2-1; TRBD2 matches 13 bases. Germline V gene lookup returns CDR1 MNHNS and CDR2 SASEGT. V lost 6 bases and J lost 10; bases outside the gene matches: 6. The CDR3 has 14 amino acids. The CDR3 sequence is CASSPGLAGVEQFF. CDR3 nucleotides: TGTGCCAGCAGCCCTGGACTAGCGGGAGTAGAGCAGTTCTTC.